This record looks at one T cell receptor (beta chain) sequence and its context. Its target is not known. These data are taken from a study of OX40 agonist ivuxolimab in advanced cancers. Study information: Dose-escalation patients suffered from hepatocellular carcinoma, melanoma, renal cell or head and neck cancer.

TCRdb's copy holds only in-frame clones and misses some; the assay was immunoSEQ multiplex PCR. The data contain around 26,000 clones, roughly 79% of them singletons. Study findings and constraints: With doses of 0.1 to 3.0 mg/kg, CD4+ and CD8+ blood T cells had undergone clonal expansion by week 6. Among the lowest levels of clonal expansion were found in partial responders at 0.1-3.0 mg/kg.

Trimming removed 5 bases at V and 5 bases at J, with 15 bases between. The CDR3 runs 14 residues. In germline, CDR1 is SEHNR, CDR2 FQNEAQ (reference sequence). With autoimmune disease history or systemic immunosuppression, patients were excluded. This TCR derives from an adult with an advanced solid tumor such as melanoma, head and neck, liver or kidney cancer. The material sequenced was CD4+ or CD8+ T cells sorted from blood, taken in a trial of the OX40 agonist ivuxolimab. The rearrangement links TRBV7-9 to TRBJ2-5; D assignment may be TRBD1 or TRBD2 (6 bases each). The CDR3 region is CASSPPGGMETQYF. The CDR3, as DNA: TGTGCCAGCAGCCCCCCCGGGGGCATGGAGACCCAGTACTTC.